Described below is a single T cell receptor (beta chain) sequence and its context. These data belong to a study of control samples from healthy donors and cancer patients. V trimming: 1 base; J trimming: 1 base; junction bases outside the gene matches: 18. Germline values: CDR1 MGHRA, CDR2 YSYEKL. CDR3 length: 20 amino acids. The data were produced by immunoSEQ multiplex PCR, yet TCRdb's version contains in-frame clones alone and is incomplete. This table holds 130,000 or so clones, roughly nine tenths found once. The V gene is TRBV4-1, the J gene TRBJ1-1; 7 bases are a match to TRBD1. This receptor was obtained from a man aged 45 to 65 in good health. The sequenced material came from blood. The CDR3 DNA is TGCGCCAGCAGCCAAGCGACACACCTCTTACAGGGGAGGCGGAACACTGAAGCTTTCTTT. The encoded protein is CASSQATHLLQGRRNTEAFF.